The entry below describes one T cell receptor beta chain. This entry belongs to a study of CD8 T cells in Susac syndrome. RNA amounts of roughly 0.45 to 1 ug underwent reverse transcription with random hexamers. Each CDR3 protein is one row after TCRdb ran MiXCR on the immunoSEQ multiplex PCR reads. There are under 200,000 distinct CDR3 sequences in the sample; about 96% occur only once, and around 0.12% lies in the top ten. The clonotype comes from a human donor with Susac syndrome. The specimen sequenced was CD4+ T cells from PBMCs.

CDR3 sequence reads: CASSLVGSSYEQYF. The CDR3 DNA is TGTGCCAGCAGTTTAGTGGGCAGCTCCTACGAGCAGTACTTC. V and J are TRBV27 and TRBJ2-7, with D unresolved. Trimming cost V 2 bases and J 0 bases, with 8 bases left between them. The CDR3 is 14 residues long. CDR1 MNHEY and CDR2 SMNVEV come from the germline V gene (reference sequence).